This T cell receptor (beta chain) originates from a study of OX40 agonist ivuxolimab in advanced cancers. Study summary: Aged roughly 23 to 90 with a mean of about 63 years, they were 82.7% male.

General observations from the study: Individuals who were partial responders at 0.1-3.0 mg/kg had clonal expansion that ranked among the lowest.

A note on this clone: What it binds is unknown.

Produced via immunoSEQ multiplex PCR; TCRdb's table is partial and in-frame only. The sample contains around 40,000 clones, 85% to 90% of which appear only once. The CDR3 totals 15 residues. Germline-derived CDR1 and CDR2 are SGHNT and YENEEA. V lost 4 bases to trimming and J lost 2 bases, with 14 bases between them. The chain has TRBV11-3 and TRBJ2-5, with a possible D match to TRBD1 (6 bases). Source: CD4+ or CD8+ T cells sorted from blood, taken in a trial of the OX40 agonist ivuxolimab. The sequence derives from an adult with an advanced solid tumor such as melanoma, head and neck, liver or kidney cancer. For the CDR3, the DNA is TGTGCCAGCAGCTCAAACAACAGGGCACAAGAGACCCAGTACTTC. Its protein is CASSSNNRAQETQYF.